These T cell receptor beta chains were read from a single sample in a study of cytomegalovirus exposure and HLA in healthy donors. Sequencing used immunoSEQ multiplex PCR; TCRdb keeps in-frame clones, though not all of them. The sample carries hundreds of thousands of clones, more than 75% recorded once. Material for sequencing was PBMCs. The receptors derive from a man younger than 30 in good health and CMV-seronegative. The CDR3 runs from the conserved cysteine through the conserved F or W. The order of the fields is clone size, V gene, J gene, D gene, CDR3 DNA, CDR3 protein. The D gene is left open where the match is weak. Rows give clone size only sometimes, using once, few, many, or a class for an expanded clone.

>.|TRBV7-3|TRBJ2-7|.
TGTGCCAGCAGCCCAATAATGGCTCGGCAGGGGGGTTACGAGCAGTACTTC
CASSPIMARQGGYEQYF
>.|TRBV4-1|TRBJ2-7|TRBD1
TGCGCCAGCAGCCAAAGGACAGAAGACAGGGCCTCCGAGCAGTACTTC
CASSQRTEDRASEQYF
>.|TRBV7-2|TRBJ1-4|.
TGTGCCAGCAGCTTAGGCCAGGCTGCGGAAAAACTGTTTTTT
CASSLGQAAEKLFF
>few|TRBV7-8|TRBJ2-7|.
TGTGCCAGCAGCGGGTCTAGCCGGGACGAGCAGTACTTC
CASSGSSRDEQYF
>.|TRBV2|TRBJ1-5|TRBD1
TGTGCCAGCAGCGATAGGACAGGGAGTAATCAGCCCCAGCATTTT
CASSDRTGSNQPQHF
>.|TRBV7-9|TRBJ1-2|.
TGTGCCAGCAGCTCAAGCGGGAGGGGGAGCTATGGCTACACCTTC
CASSSSGRGSYGYTF
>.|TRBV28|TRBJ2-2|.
TGTGCCAGCAGTCCGAACGGGGCCGGGGAGCTGTTTTTT
CASSPNGAGELFF
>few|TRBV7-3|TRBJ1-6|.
TGTGCCAGCAGCTTAACGCACAGCAGAAATTCACCCCTCCACTTT
CASSLTHSRNSPLHF
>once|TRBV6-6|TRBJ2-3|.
TGTGCCAGCAGTTTACGGGGATACTCAGATACGCAGTATTTT
CASSLRGYSDTQYF
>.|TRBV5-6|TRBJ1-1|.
TGTGCCAGCAGCTTGCAGGCTTCGATGGCTGAAGCTTTCTTT
CASSLQASMAEAFF
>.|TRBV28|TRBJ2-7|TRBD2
TGTGCCAGCAGTTTTCCAGCGGGGCCCTACTACGAGCAGTACTTC
CASSFPAGPYYEQYF
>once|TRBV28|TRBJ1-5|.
TGTGCCAGCAGGGGGGCGGAGGCGGGCAATCAGCCCCAGCATTTT
CASRGAEAGNQPQHF
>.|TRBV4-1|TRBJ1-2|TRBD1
TGCGCCAGCAGCCAAGAGGACAGGGTAGACTATGGCTACACCTTC
CASSQEDRVDYGYTF
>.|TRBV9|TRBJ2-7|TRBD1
TGTGCCAGCAGCGCGACAGGGGTCGAGCAGTACTTC
CASSATGVEQYF
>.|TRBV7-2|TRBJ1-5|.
TGTGCCAGCAGCTTAGGAGCCAGGGGACAGCCCCAGCATTTT
CASSLGARGQPQHF
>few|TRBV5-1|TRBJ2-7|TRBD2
TGCGCCAGCAGCATCAGGGAGGGCGAGCAGTACTTC
CASSIREGEQYF
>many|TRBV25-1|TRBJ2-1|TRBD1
TGTGCCAGCAGTGATCCCGGGACAGGAAACAATGAGCAGTTCTTC
CASSDPGTGNNEQFF
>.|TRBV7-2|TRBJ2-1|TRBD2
TGTGCCAGCAGCTTTGGGACTAGACACAATGAGCAGTTCTTC
CASSFGTRHNEQFF
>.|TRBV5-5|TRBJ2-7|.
TGTGCCAGCAGCTTGGTCACTAGATCCTACGAGCAGTACTTC
CASSLVTRSYEQYF
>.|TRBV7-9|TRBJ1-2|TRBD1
TGTGCCAGCAGCACACCTGGGACAGCAGATGGCTACACCTTC
CASSTPGTADGYTF
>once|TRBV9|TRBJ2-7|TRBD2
TGTGCCAGCAGCGTATTGCCTAGCGGAAGCTCCTACGAGCAGTACTTC
CASSVLPSGSSYEQYF
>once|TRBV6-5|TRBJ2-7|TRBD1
TGTGCCAGCAGTTACCGGGACAGCTACGAGCAGTACTTC
CASSYRDSYEQYF
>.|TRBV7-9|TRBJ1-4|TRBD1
TGTGCCAGCACCTGGACAGGGGAGGTAGAAAAACTGTTTTTT
CASTWTGEVEKLFF
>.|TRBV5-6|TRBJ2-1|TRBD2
TGTGCCAGCAGCTTGGGTCCGGGAGGGAATTACAATGAGCAGTTCTTC
CASSLGPGGNYNEQFF
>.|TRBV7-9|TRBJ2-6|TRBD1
TGTGCCAGCAGCTCCTACCCGGGACAGGGTACCAACGTCCTGACTTTC
CASSSYPGQGTNVLTF